This TCR beta chain was documented in a study of CD8+ T cells in alopecia areata. Notes on the study in general: Scalp clonality and expanded CD8+ clones among the top 100 were significantly decreased by tofacitinib. With one nonresponder, baseline CD8+ expansion's link to response remains uncertain.

On this clone: Its specificity is unknown.

Described treatment: oral pan-JAK inhibitor, 5-10 mg twice daily. Individuals with alopecia areata gave both lesional scalp punch biopsies and peripheral blood for collection. RNA, once extracted, was reverse transcribed into cDNA for use as the sequencing template. Assay: immunoSEQ multiplex PCR; the TCRdb copy retains only in-frame clones and omits some. The repertoire includes a few hundred thousand clones, less than 45% of them detected once, and roughly 0.45% sits in the top ten. Sequencing used CD4+ T cells sorted from blood, obtained between weeks 30 and 35, from a patient treated with tofacitinib. The receptor comes from a human donor with alopecia areata.

This chain's CDR3 is CASSRGAGYLLDEKLFF. In DNA, the CDR3 is TGTGCCAGCAGCCGTGGGGCAGGGTACCTACTCGACGAAAAACTGTTTTTT. The chain carries TRBV27 and TRBJ1-4; possible D gene TRBD1, 5 bases. The CDR3 consists of 17 residues. V was cut by 6 bases and J by 8 bases, with 25 bases left in between. CDR1 is MNHEY and CDR2 is SMNVEV in the germline V gene (reference sequence). The whole variable domain, remainder taken from reference TRBV27 and TRBJ1-4, is EAQVTQNPRYLITVTGKKLTVTCSQNMNHEYMSWYRQDPGLGLRQIYYSMNVEVTDKGDVPEGYKVSRKEKRNFPLILESPSPNQTSLYFCASSRGAGYLLDEKLFFGSGTQLSVL.